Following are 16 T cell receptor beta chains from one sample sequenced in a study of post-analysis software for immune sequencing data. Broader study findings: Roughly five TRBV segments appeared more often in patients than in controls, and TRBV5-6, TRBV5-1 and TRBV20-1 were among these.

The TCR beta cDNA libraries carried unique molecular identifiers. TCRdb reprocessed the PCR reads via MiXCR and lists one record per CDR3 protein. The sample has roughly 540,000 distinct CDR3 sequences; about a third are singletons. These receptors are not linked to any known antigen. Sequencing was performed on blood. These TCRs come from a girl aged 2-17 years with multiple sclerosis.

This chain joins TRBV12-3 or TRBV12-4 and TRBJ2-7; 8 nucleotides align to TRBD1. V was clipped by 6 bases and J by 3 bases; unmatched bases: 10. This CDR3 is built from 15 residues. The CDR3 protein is CASSPFGQGFYEQYF. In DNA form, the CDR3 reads TGTGCCAGCAGCCCATTCGGACAGGGATTCTACGAGCAGTACTTC.

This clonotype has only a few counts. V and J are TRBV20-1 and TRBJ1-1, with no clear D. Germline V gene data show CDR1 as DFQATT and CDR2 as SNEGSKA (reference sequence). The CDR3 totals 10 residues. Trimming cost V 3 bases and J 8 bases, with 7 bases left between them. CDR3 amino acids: CSASRVEAFF. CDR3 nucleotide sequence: TGCAGTGCTAGTAGAGTAGAAGCTTTCTTT.

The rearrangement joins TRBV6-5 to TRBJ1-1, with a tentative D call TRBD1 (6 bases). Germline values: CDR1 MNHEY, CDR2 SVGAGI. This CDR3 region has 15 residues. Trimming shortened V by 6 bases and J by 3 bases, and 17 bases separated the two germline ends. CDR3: CASRARDMSYTEAFF. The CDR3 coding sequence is TGTGCCAGCAGGGCCCGGGACATGTCGTACACTGAAGCTTTCTTT.

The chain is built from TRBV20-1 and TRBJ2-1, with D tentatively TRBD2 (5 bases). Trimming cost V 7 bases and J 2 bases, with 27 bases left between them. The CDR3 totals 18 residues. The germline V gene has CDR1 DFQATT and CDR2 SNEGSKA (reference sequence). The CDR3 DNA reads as TGCAGTGTAAGTTTCCCGGGGTTTTCCGCGGAGGCCTACAATGAGCAGTTCTTC. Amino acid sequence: CSVSFPGFSAEAYNEQFF.

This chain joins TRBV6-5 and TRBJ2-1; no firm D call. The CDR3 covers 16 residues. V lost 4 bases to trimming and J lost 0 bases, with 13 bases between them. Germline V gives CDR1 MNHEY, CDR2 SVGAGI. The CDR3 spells CASSSPRFGSYNEQFF. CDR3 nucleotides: TGTGCCAGCAGTTCGCCCCGCTTTGGCTCCTACAATGAGCAGTTCTTC.

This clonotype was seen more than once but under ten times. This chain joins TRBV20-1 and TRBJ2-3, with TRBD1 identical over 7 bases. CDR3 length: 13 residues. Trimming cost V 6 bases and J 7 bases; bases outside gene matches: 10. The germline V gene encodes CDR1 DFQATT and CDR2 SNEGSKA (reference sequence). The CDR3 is CSAPDRRGYTQYF. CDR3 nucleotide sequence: TGCAGTGCACCGGACAGGCGAGGGTATACGCAGTATTTT.

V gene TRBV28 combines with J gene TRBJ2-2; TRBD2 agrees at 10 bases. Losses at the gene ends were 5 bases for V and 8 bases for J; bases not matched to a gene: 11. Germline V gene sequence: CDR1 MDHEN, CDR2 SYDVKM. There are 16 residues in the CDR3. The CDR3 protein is CASSPPELAGLGELFF. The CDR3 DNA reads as TGTGCCAGCAGTCCTCCGGAACTAGCGGGGTTGGGGGAGCTGTTTTTT.

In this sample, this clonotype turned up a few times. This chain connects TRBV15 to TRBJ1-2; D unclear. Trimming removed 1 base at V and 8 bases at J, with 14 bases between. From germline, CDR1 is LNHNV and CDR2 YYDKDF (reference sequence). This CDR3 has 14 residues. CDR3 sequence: CATSRVASLGGYTF. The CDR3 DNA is TGTGCCACCAGCAGAGTCGCCTCCCTGGGGGGCTACACCTTC.

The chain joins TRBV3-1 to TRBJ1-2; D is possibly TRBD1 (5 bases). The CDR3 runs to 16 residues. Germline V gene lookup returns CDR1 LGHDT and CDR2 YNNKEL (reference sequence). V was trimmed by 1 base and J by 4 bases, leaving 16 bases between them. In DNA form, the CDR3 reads TGTGCCAGCAGCCAAGCTTCCGGGGCAGGGATCTATGGCTACACCTTC. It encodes CASSQASGAGIYGYTF. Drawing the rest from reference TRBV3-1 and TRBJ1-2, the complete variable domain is DTAVSQTPKYLVTQMGNDKSIKCEQNLGHDTMYWYKQDSKKFLKIMFSYNNKELIINETVPNRFSPKSPDKAHLNLHINSLELGDSAVYFCASSQASGAGIYGYTFGSGTRLTVV.

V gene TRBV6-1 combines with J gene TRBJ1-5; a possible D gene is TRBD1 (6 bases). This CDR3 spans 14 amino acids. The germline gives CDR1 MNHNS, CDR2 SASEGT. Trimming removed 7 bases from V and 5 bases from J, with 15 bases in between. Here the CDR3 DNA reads TGTGCCAGCAACACCGGGACACGGGATCAGCCCCAGCATTTT. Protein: CASNTGTRDQPQHF.

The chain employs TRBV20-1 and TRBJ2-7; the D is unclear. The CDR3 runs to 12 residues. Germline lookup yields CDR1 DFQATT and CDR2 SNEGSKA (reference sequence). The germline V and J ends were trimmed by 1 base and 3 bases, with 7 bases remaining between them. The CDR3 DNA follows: TGCAGTGCTAGAGGGCCGATCTACGAGCAGTACTTC. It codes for CSARGPIYEQYF.

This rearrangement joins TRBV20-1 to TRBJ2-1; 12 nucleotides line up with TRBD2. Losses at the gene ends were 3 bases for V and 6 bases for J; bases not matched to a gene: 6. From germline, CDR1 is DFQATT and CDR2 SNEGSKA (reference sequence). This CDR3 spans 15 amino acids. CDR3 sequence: CSASFLLAGGNEQFF. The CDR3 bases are TGCAGTGCTAGTTTTCTACTAGCGGGAGGCAATGAGCAGTTCTTC.

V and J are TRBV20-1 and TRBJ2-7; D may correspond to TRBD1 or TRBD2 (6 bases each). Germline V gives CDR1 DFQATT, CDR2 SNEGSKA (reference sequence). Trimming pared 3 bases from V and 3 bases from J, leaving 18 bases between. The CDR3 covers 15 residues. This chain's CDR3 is CSARGLGGPNYEQYF. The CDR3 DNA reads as TGCAGTGCTAGGGGGCTTGGGGGGCCTAACTACGAGCAGTACTTC.

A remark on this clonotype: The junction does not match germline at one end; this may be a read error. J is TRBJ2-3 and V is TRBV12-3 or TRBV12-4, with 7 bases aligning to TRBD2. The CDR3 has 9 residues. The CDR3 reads CVSGDAQYF. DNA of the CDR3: TGTGTCAGCGGGGATGCGCAGTATTTT.

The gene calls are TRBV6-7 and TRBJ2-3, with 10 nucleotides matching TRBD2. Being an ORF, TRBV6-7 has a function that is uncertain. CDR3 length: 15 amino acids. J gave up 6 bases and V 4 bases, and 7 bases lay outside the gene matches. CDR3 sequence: CASSSTGTSVDTQYF. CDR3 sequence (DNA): TGTGCCAGCAGTTCGACCGGGACTAGCGTCGATACGCAGTATTTT.

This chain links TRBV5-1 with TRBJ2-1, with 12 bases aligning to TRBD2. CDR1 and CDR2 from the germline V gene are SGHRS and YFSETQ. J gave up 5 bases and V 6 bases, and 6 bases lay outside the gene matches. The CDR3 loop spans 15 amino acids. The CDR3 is CASTPSGGDHNEQFF. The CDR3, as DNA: TGCGCCAGCACCCCTAGCGGGGGGGACCACAATGAGCAGTTCTTC.